The present T cell receptor (beta chain) was sequenced within a study of T cells after yellow fever vaccination. This CDR3 has 17 amino acids. CDR1 and CDR2 (germline): LGHNA, YNFKEQ. V dropped 0 bases and J dropped 2; count of bases not matched to a gene: 5. This clonotype has ten or more counts. TCRdb independently ran MiXCR on the 5' RACE reads; one entry per CDR3 protein. This table holds roughly 110,000 distinct CDR3 sequences, roughly 8.9% found once. Sequencing was performed on CD8+ T cells sorted from PBMCs, taken 45 days after the yellow fever booster vaccination. The J gene is TRBJ2-1, the V gene TRBV4-2; TRBD2 matches at 9 bases. This TCR derives from a man in his thirties or forties who received the YFV17D yellow fever vaccine. This CDR3 is CASSQEALAGTYNEQFF. For the CDR3, the DNA is TGTGCCAGCAGCCAAGAGGCCCTAGCGGGAACCTACAATGAGCAGTTCTTC.